The present TCR beta chain was sequenced within a study of a mutant IDH1 vaccine in newly diagnosed glioma. Study details: Patients were pretreated with radiotherapy, temozolomide, or both, mostly both. The timing of visit V12 was week 35, and that of visit V13 was week 47.

Regarding this clone: Antigen specificity is unknown.

The protocol was immunoSEQ multiplex PCR, while the TCRdb copy is restricted to in-frame clones and leaves out a portion. This sample has roughly 34,000 clones; around 82% occur once, and the top ten carry around 28%. General study findings and limits: Seemingly, pseudoprogression had no relation to changes in the top peripheral T cell clonotypes.

Germline loops: CDR1 MGHRA, CDR2 YSYEKL. V was cut by 3 bases and J by 7 bases, with 12 bases left in between. The CDR3 is 14 amino acids. Specified time point: week 47, end of study. A single vaccine dose contained 300 ug of mutant IDH1 20-mer peptide, and topical imiquimod was used with it. This receptor was taken from a man aged 25 to 40 with glioma. Sequenced here: PBMCs, sampled from a glioma patient whose treatment included an IDH1 peptide vaccine. The chain recombines TRBV4-1 with TRBJ2-2; no definite D call. The CDR3 is CASSQQWAGGELFF. In DNA form, the CDR3 reads TGCGCCAGCAGCCAGCAGTGGGCAGGCGGGGAGCTGTTTTTT.